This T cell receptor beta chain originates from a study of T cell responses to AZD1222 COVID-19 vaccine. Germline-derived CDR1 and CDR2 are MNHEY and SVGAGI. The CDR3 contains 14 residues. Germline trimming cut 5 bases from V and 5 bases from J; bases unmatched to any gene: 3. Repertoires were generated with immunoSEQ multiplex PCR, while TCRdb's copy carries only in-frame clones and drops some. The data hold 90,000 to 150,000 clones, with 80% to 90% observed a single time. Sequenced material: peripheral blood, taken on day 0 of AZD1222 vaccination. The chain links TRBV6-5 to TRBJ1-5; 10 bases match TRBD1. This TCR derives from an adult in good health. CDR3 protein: CASSRTGGDQPQHF. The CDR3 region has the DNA TGTGCCAGCAGTCGGACAGGGGGGGATCAGCCCCAGCATTTT.